The text below deals with one T cell receptor beta chain. The CDR3 is 15 amino acids. V lost 4 bases to trimming and J lost 7 bases, with 18 bases between them. CDR1 SGHRS and CDR2 YFSETQ come from the germline V gene. This entry comes from a study of blood T cell repertoires in COVID-19. Study information: Samples representing acute and convalescent COVID-19 were sourced from the United States, Italy and Spain.

Recruits, aged roughly 18 to 89 years, lived in approximately 26 US areas. Participant-given clinical history determined each cohort assignment. TCRdb's table, derived via immunoSEQ multiplex PCR, lists solely in-frame clones and lacks some. Here the sample spans 150,000 to 200,000 clones, around 80% being singletons. The source is an older woman who had recovered from COVID-19. This chain joins TRBV5-1 and TRBJ1-5; tentative D call: TRBD1 (6 bases). What was sequenced was PBMCs or T cells enriched from blood (not recorded which). CDR3 in amino acids: CASSPTQGQEQPQHF. The CDR3 DNA follows: TGCGCCAGCAGCCCAACCCAGGGGCAAGAACAGCCCCAGCATTTT.